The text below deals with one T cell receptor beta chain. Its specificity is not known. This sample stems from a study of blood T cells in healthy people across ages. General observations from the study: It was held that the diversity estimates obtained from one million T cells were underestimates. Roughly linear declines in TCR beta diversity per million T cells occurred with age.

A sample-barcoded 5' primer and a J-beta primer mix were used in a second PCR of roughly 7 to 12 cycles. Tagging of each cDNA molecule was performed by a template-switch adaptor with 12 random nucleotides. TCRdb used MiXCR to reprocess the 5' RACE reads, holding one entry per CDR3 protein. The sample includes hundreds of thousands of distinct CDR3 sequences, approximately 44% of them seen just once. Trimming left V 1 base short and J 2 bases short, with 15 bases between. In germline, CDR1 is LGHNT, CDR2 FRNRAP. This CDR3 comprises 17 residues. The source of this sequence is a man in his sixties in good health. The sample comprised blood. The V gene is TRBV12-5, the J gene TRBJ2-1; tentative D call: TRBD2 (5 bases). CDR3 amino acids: CASGLAATGSPYNEQFF. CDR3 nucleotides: TGTGCTAGTGGTTTGGCGGCTACGGGGTCCCCCTACAATGAGCAGTTCTTC.